The 25 T cell receptor beta chains given below trace back to one sample, sequenced in a study of regulatory T cells in long-lasting Graves disease. Time point: newly diagnosed GD, antithyroid drugs for less than 3 months. RNA isolated from PBMCs was used to make the TCR library. Relying on iRepertoire HTBI primers and Arm-PCR of CDR3 regions, the team built TCR beta libraries. TCRdb re-derived calls from the multiplex PCR reads in MiXCR, one entry per CDR3 protein. The sample holds some 500,000 distinct CDR3 sequences, 15% to 20% seen once. These records were also assigned to another study, of T cells in Graves' hyperthyroidism and ophthalmopathy.

Here the sequenced sample was peripheral blood mononuclear cells (PBMCs), taken at new diagnosis, from a patient treated with antithyroid drugs. These receptors were obtained from a woman aged 40-65 years with Graves disease.

The V call is TRBV20-1, the J call TRBJ2-7; TRBD1 or TRBD2 may be the D gene (6 bases each). The CDR3 runs 12 residues. V lost 5 bases, J lost 6 bases, and 14 bases lay in between. Per the germline V gene, CDR1 is DFQATT and CDR2 is SNEGSKA (reference sequence). Written as DNA, the CDR3 is TGCAGTGCTGGAGTAGGGGGAGGCGAGCAGTACTTC. It codes for CSAGVGGGEQYF.

V usage is TRBV5-4 and J usage is TRBJ2-3; 11 bases match TRBD2. This CDR3 comprises 17 residues. V shed 3 bases, J shed 0 bases, and the junction held 6 bases outside the gene matches. From germline, CDR1 is SGHNT and CDR2 YYREEE (reference sequence). CDR3 in DNA: TGTGCCAGCAGCTCGCGGACTAGCGGGTCTAGCACAGATACGCAGTATTTT. Amino acids: CASSSRTSGSSTDTQYF.

There are many counts of this clonotype. V gene TRBV6-5 combines with J gene TRBJ1-1, with no clear D. The CDR3 contains 14 residues. Trimming pared 0 bases from V and 1 base from J, leaving 6 bases between. Germline V gene data show CDR1 as MNHEY and CDR2 as SVGAGI. The CDR3 DNA reads as TGTGCCAGCAGTTACTCGGCAGGGAACACTGAAGCTTTCTTT. It encodes CASSYSAGNTEAFF.

At least ten counts were recorded for this clonotype. The rearrangement links TRBV20-1 to TRBJ2-3, with 10 bases aligning to TRBD2. Unmatched junction bases numbered 7, after V lost 5 bases and J lost 2 bases. This CDR3 has 15 amino acids. The germline V gene encodes CDR1 DFQATT and CDR2 SNEGSKA (reference sequence). This CDR3 is CSAQLAGRATDTQYF. In nucleotides, the CDR3 is TGCAGTGCTCAACTAGCGGGGAGGGCCACAGATACGCAGTATTTT.

Many counts were recorded for this clonotype. V and J are TRBV20-1 and TRBJ2-3; tentatively, D is TRBD2 (5 bases). This CDR3 has 13 amino acids. V was shortened by 1 base and J by 0 bases, with 5 bases between the two germline ends. Germline assignment: CDR1 DFQATT and CDR2 SNEGSKA (reference sequence). CDR3 residues: CSARAGSTDTQYF. Here the CDR3 DNA reads TGCAGTGCTAGAGCGGGGAGCACAGATACGCAGTATTTT.

This chain links TRBV25-1 with TRBJ2-5, with TRBD2 identical over 9 bases. Germline-derived CDR1 and CDR2 are MGHDK and SYGVNS. This CDR3 has 16 amino acids. The trim removed 2 bases at V and 0 bases at J, leaving 4 bases unmatched. CDR3 nucleotides: TGTGCCAGCAGTGAAGGAGCGGGGGGTTACCAAGAGACCCAGTACTTC. The encoded protein is CASSEGAGGYQETQYF.

In this sample, this clonotype turned up a few times. The chain recombines TRBV6-5 with TRBJ2-1, with D uncertain. The germline V gene encodes CDR1 MNHEY and CDR2 SVGAGI. The CDR3 extends over 13 amino acids. V dropped 4 bases and J dropped 7 bases, with 11 bases sitting between them. The CDR3 sequence: CASSLPNENEQFF. The CDR3 DNA reads as TGTGCCAGCAGTTTACCGAATGAGAATGAGCAGTTCTTC.

The chain has TRBV6-1 and TRBJ1-3; TRBD1 might be the D (5 bases). The CDR3 has 18 residues. V was pared by 4 bases and J by 0 bases, with 19 bases between. Germline V lookup: CDR1 MNHNS, CDR2 SASEGT. DNA for the CDR3: TGTGCCAGCAGTGGGGAGTTGGGACTATCCTCCTCTGGAAACACCATATATTTT. Translation: CASSGELGLSSSGNTIYF.

This clonotype was picked up many times. The V gene is TRBV12-5, the J gene TRBJ2-1; a possible D gene is TRBD1 (6 bases). The CDR3 runs 15 residues. The germline gives CDR1 LGHNT, CDR2 FRNRAP. Trimming cost V 1 base and J 4 bases, with 11 bases left between them. The CDR3 sequence is CASGLAIGGYNEQFF. Here the CDR3 DNA reads TGTGCTAGTGGTTTGGCCATAGGGGGATACAATGAGCAGTTCTTC.

In this sample, this clonotype turned up many times. The rearrangement joins TRBV28 to TRBJ1-5; tentatively, D is TRBD1 (5 bases). The CDR3 covers 17 residues. Per the germline V gene, CDR1 is MDHEN and CDR2 is SYDVKM. The V end was cut by 5 bases, the J end by 6 bases, with 23 bases between. The CDR3 bases are TGTGCCAGCAGTCCCCTCGTCCCTTCAGGGATTGCTCAGCCCCAGCATTTT. Translating gives CASSPLVPSGIAQPQHF.

This sequence joins TRBV19 and TRBJ2-7; D unclear. Trimming shortened V by 6 bases and J by 3 bases, and 15 bases separated the two germline ends. The CDR3 sequence is 14 residues long. Germline V lookup: CDR1 LNHDA, CDR2 SQIVND (reference sequence). CDR3 in DNA: TGTGCCAGTAGCGCAGCGACTTTAAGCTACGAGCAGTACTTC. It is translated as CASSAATLSYEQYF.

This clonotype was recorded a few times. The chain has TRBV7-2 and TRBJ2-2; D uncertain. This CDR3 has 14 amino acids. V was clipped by 3 bases and J by 2 bases, with 7 bases between them. Germline values: CDR1 SGHTA, CDR2 FQGNSA. The CDR3 spells CASSLVVNTGELFF. CDR3 bases: TGTGCCAGCAGCTTGGTCGTCAACACCGGGGAGCTGTTTTTT. The variable domain in full, completed from reference TRBV7-2 and TRBJ2-2, reads GAGVSQSPSNKVTEKGKDVELRCDPISGHTALYWYRQSLGQGLEFLIYFQGNSAPDKSGLPSDRFSAERTGGSVSTLTIQRTQQEDSAVYLCASSLVVNTGELFFGEGSRLTVL.

This clonotype was counted at least ten times. The rearrangement joins TRBV2 to TRBJ2-7, with D possibly called TRBD1 or TRBD2 (5 bases each). Trimming stripped 5 bases from V and 2 bases from J, with 13 bases between. Germline loops: CDR1 SNHLY, CDR2 FYNNEI. CDR3 length: 14 residues. The CDR3 reads CASSTGTGTYEQYF. The CDR3 DNA reads TGTGCCAGCAGTACCGGGACGGGAACCTACGAGCAGTACTTC.

This clonotype was detected many times. The genes are TRBV7-8 and TRBJ2-7; 8 nucleotides match TRBD2. The trim removed 6 bases at V and 5 bases at J, leaving 12 bases unmatched. Germline CDR1 reads SGHVS; CDR2 reads FQNEAQ. CDR3 length: 15 amino acids. CDR3 nucleotides: TGTGCCAGCAGAGCTCCCGGGGGGGCCAGGGACGAGCAGTACTTC. It translates to CASRAPGGARDEQYF.

There are a few counts of this clonotype. The genes are TRBV6-6 and TRBJ2-1, with 11 nucleotides matching TRBD2. Germline CDR1 and CDR2: MNHNY and SVGAGI (reference sequence). V was pared by 0 bases and J by 7 bases, with 14 bases of the junction left unmatched. The CDR3 length is 19 residues. CDR3 sequence (DNA): TGTGCCAGCAGTTACTCGTGGGCTAGCGGGGGGCTAGTAGGGAATGAGCAGTTCTTC. Its protein product is CASSYSWASGGLVGNEQFF.

This clonotype came up many times. This chain connects TRBV18 to TRBJ2-7, with no clear D. Germline lookup yields CDR1 KGHSH and CDR2 LQKENI. This CDR3 is built from 13 residues. Trimming pared 5 bases from V and 6 bases from J, leaving 14 bases between. The CDR3, as DNA: TGTGCCAGCTCATCCGGACCCTTCTTCGAGCAGTACTTC. Residues: CASSSGPFFEQYF.

The chain employs TRBV19 and TRBJ1-5; no clear D. The germline V gene encodes CDR1 LNHDA and CDR2 SQIVND (reference sequence). This CDR3 region has 15 residues. Trimming removed 2 bases at V and 0 bases at J, with 8 bases between. This CDR3 reads CASSIPGHSNQPQHF. CDR3 bases: TGTGCCAGTAGTATACCGGGTCATAGCAATCAGCCCCAGCATTTT.

The chain uses TRBV6-4 and TRBJ1-1, with TRBD1 matching 12 bases. This CDR3 contains 16 residues. V gave up 4 bases and J gave up 5 bases; unmatched junction bases: 8. The V gene's germline CDR1 is MRHNA and CDR2 SNTAGT. DNA for the CDR3: TGTGCCAGCAGTGCGGAGGGGGACAGGGGGCTTACTGAAGCTTTCTTT. It yields the protein CASSAEGDRGLTEAFF.

This clonotype was observed many times. The CDR3 sequence is CASSLHDNQPQHF. The CDR3 DNA sequence: TGTGCCAGCAGCTTACACGACAATCAGCCCCAGCATTTT. The chain combines TRBV7-9 with TRBJ1-5; the D is unclear. The length of the CDR3 is 13 residues. With 2 bases removed from V and 3 bases from J, the gap between germline ends came to 5 bases. Germline V CDR1 and CDR2: SEHNR, FQNEAQ (reference sequence).

This clonotype occurred a few times. The J gene is TRBJ1-4, the V gene TRBV5-1; TRBD1 aligns across 8 bases. Germline-derived CDR1 and CDR2 are SGHRS and YFSETQ. This CDR3 region has 15 residues. V trimming: 4 bases; J trimming: 8 bases; junction bases outside the gene matches: 10. CDR3 DNA sequence: TGCGCCAGCAGCCTGGCGGACAGGGCTGGCGAAAAACTGTTTTTT. As protein: CASSLADRAGEKLFF.

The J gene is TRBJ2-3, the V gene TRBV28; the match to TRBD2 covers 8 bases. The germline V gene has CDR1 MDHEN and CDR2 SYDVKM. The J segment lost 7 bases and the V segment lost 3 bases, leaving 6 bases of the junction unmatched. There are 14 residues in the CDR3. CDR3: CASSFGGAAYTQYF. Here the CDR3 DNA reads TGTGCCAGCAGTTTCGGGGGGGCCGCATATACGCAGTATTTT.

The J gene is TRBJ2-1, the V gene TRBV7-9; 11 bases match TRBD2. The V segment lost 3 bases and the J segment 6 bases; nucleotides outside the gene matches: 1. The CDR3 contains 14 residues. Per the germline V gene, CDR1 is SEHNR and CDR2 is FQNEAQ (reference sequence). Written as DNA, the CDR3 is TGTGCCAGCAGCTTTAGCGGGGGGGGCAATGAGCAGTTCTTC. Amino acids: CASSFSGGGNEQFF.

This clonotype was picked up many times. This chain joins TRBV30 and TRBJ2-5; 8 nucleotides match TRBD2. J gave up 4 bases and V 5 bases, and 6 bases lay outside the gene matches. CDR3 size: 13 residues. Germline V gene data show CDR1 as GTSNPN and CDR2 as SVGIG (reference sequence). The DNA for the CDR3 is TGTGCCTGGGCGACGGGAGGGGGAGAGACCCAGTACTTC. Its protein product is CAWATGGGETQYF.

This clonotype was recorded at least ten times. V is TRBV5-1 and J is TRBJ2-2; no firm D call. The V gene lost 4 bases and the J gene lost 0 bases, with 10 bases spanning the gap. The CDR3 loop spans 15 amino acids. Germline CDR1 is SGHRS and CDR2 is YFSETQ. CDR3 DNA sequence: TGCGCCAGCAGCGCCTTACCCTCGAACACCGGGGAGCTGTTTTTT. Residues: CASSALPSNTGELFF.

This clonotype appeared once. V is TRBV20-1 and J is TRBJ2-5; no firm D call. V was pared by 6 bases and J by 2 bases, with 10 bases between. CDR1 and CDR2 from the germline V gene are DFQATT and SNEGSKA (reference sequence). The CDR3 has 12 amino acids. This chain's CDR3 is CSAPHLQETQYF. CDR3 coding DNA: TGCAGTGCCCCTCACCTACAAGAGACCCAGTACTTC.